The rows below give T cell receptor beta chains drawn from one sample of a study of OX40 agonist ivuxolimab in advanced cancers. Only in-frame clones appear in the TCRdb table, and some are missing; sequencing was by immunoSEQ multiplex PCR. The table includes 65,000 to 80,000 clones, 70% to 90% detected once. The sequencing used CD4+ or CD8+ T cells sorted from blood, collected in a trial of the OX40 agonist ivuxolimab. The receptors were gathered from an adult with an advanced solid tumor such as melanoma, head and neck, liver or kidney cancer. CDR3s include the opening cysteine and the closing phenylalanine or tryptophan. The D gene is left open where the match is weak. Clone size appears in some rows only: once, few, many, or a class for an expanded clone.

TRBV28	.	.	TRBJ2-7	CASSRGGSGIAEQYF	TGTGCCAGCAGTAGGGGGGGAAGCGGGATTGCCGAGCAGTACTTC
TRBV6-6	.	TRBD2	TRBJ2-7	CASSLLAGVYEQYF	TGTGCCAGCAGTTTACTAGCGGGGGTCTACGAGCAGTACTTC
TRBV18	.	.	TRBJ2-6	CASSIFIHLQSRANVLTF	TGCGCCAGCTCAATATTTATACATTTACAAAGTCGGGCCAACGTCCTGACTTTC
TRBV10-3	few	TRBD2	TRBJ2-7	CAIRATSGTYEQYF	TGTGCCATCAGGGCGACTAGCGGGACCTACGAGCAGTACTTC
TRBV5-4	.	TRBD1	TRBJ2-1	CASSSGTGFYNEQFF	TGTGCCAGCAGCTCCGGGACAGGGTTCTACAATGAGCAGTTCTTC
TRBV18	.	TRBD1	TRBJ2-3	CASSPRQGAGDTQYF	TGTGCCAGCTCACCACGACAGGGGGCAGGAGATACGCAGTATTTT
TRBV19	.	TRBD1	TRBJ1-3	CASSADREFGNTIYF	TGTGCCAGTAGCGCGGACAGGGAATTTGGAAACACCATATATTTT
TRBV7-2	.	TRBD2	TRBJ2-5	CASSLEASGTQETQYF	TGTGCCAGCAGCTTAGAGGCTAGCGGGACCCAAGAGACCCAGTACTTC
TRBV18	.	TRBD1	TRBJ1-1	CASSPGTGLTEAFF	TGTGCCAGCTCACCAGGGACAGGGCTCACTGAAGCTTTCTTT
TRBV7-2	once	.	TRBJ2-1	CASSPIPREQFF	TGTGCCAGCAGCCCAATCCCCCGGGAGCAGTTCTTC
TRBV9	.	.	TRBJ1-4	CASSVGGGDRRLFF	TGTGCCAGCAGCGTAGGGGGCGGAGACCGCAGGCTGTTTTTT
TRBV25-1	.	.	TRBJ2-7	CASSESWVAYEQYF	TGTGCCAGCAGTGAATCCTGGGTAGCCTACGAGCAGTACTTC
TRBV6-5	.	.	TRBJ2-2	CASSYNFGTGELFF	TGTGCCAGCAGTTACAATTTCGGAACCGGGGAGCTGTTTTTT
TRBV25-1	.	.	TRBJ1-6	CASSTRSGASSPLHF	TGTGCCAGCAGTACTCGTTCGGGGGCTAGTTCACCCCTCCACTTT
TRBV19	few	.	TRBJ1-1	CASGARTSTEAFF	TGTGCCAGTGGCGCGAGGACATCGACTGAAGCTTTCTTT
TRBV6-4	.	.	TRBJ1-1	CASRQGPTMNTEAFF	TGTGCCAGCAGACAGGGTCCCACTATGAACACTGAAGCTTTCTTT
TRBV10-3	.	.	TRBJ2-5	CAISTGRGQETQYF	TGTGCCATCAGCACAGGGAGGGGGCAAGAGACCCAGTACTTC
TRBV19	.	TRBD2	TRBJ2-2	CASSPSGRAFDTGELFF	TGTGCCAGTAGTCCGAGCGGGAGGGCCTTCGACACCGGGGAGCTGTTTTTT
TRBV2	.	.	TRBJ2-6	CASKGSYSGANVLTF	TGTGCCAGCAAGGGCAGTTACTCTGGGGCCAACGTCCTGACTTTC
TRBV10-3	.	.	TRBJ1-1	CAISRGNTEAFF	TGTGCCATCAGTAGGGGGAACACTGAAGCTTTCTTT
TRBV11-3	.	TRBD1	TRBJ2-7	CASSLEEDRDAYF	TGTGCCAGCAGCTTAGAGGAGGACAGGGACGCGTACTTC
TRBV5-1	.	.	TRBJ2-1	CASSYYDSLGSSYNEQFF	TGCGCCAGCAGCTACTACGACAGCCTGGGGAGCTCCTACAATGAGCAGTTCTTC
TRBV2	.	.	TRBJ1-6	CASTYTSPLHF	TGTGCCAGCACCTACACTTCACCCCTCCACTTT
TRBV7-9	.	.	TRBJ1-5	CASSLDGLNQPQHF	TGTGCCAGCAGCTTAGACGGCCTGAATCAGCCCCAGCATTTT
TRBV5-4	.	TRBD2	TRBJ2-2	CASSLDQGLVITGELFF	TGTGCCAGCAGCCTAGATCAAGGACTAGTCATCACCGGGGAGCTGTTTTTT
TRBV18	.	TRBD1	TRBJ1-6	CASTGQGGAPLHF	TGTGCCAGCACCGGACAGGGTGGGGCACCCCTCCACTTT
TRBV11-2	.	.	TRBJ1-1	CASSAGNVEAFF	TGTGCCAGCAGCGCGGGGAACGTTGAAGCTTTCTTT
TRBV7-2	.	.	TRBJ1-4	CASSQLGPEKLFF	TGTGCCAGCAGCCAGCTGGGGCCCGAAAAACTGTTTTTT
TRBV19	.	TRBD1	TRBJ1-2	CASTSSRTGFGYTF	TGTGCCAGTACGTCCTCCCGGACAGGGTTTGGCTACACCTTC
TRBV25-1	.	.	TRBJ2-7	CASSGRAPAAYEQYF	TGTGCCAGCAGTGGGAGGGCCCCAGCTGCCTACGAGCAGTACTTC
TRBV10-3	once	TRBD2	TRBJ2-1	CAISEGLAGAGWGDEQFF	TGTGCCATCAGTGAGGGACTAGCGGGAGCTGGCTGGGGGGATGAGCAGTTCTTC
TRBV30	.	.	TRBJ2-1	CAWSKDSLFNEQFF	TGTGCCTGGAGTAAGGACTCTCTTTTCAATGAGCAGTTCTTC
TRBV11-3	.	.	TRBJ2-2	CASSLGGSAGELFF	TGTGCCAGCAGCTTAGGAGGGTCGGCCGGGGAGCTGTTTTTT
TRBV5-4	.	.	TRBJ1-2	CASSLEEGHYGYTF	TGTGCCAGCAGCTTGGAAGAAGGGCACTATGGCTACACCTTC
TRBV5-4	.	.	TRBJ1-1	CASSQTPTNTEAFF	TGTGCCAGCAGCCAGACACCCACGAACACTGAAGCTTTCTTT
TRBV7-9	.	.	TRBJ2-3	CASSPQGGAGVDTQYF	TGTGCCAGCAGCCCCCAGGGGGGGGCGGGAGTGGATACGCAGTATTTT
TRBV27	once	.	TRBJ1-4	CASSRGSPTDPTNEKLFF	TGTGCCAGCAGTCGGGGCAGTCCCACCGATCCAACTAATGAAAAACTGTTTTTT
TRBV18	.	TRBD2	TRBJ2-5	CASSSGLASVETQYF	TGTGCCAGCTCATCGGGACTAGCGTCAGTGGAGACCCAGTACTTC
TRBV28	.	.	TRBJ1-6	CASSFPRAWRSPLHF	TGTGCCAGCAGTTTTCCCCGGGCTTGGCGCTCACCCCTCCACTTT
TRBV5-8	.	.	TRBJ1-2	CASSLVQGNYGYTF	TGTGCCAGCAGCTTGGTGCAGGGCAACTATGGCTACACCTTC
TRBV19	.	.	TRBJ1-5	CASSLQTLSNQPQHF	TGTGCCAGTAGTCTTCAGACGCTTAGCAATCAGCCCCAGCATTTT
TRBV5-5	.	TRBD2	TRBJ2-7	CASSFDDRRTSSYEQYF	TGTGCCAGCAGTTTTGACGATAGGAGGACTAGTTCCTACGAGCAGTACTTC
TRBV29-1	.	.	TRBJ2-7	CSVLEPGGPYEQYF	TGCAGCGTTCTAGAGCCGGGGGGCCCCTACGAGCAGTACTTC
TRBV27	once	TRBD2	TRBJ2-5	CASSLSGLAGAGETQYF	TGTGCCAGCAGTTTATCGGGACTAGCGGGAGCAGGAGAGACCCAGTACTTC
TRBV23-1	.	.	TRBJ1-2	CASSQGKGGGYTF	TGCGCCAGCAGTCAAGGCAAGGGGGGTGGCTACACCTTC